These T cell receptor beta chains were read from a single sample in a study of identical twins. In TCRdb, the 5' RACE reads were re-called with MiXCR into one record per CDR3 protein. This table has around 1.7 million distinct CDR3 sequences, about 30% appearing once. Sequencing used cord blood. Every receptor here comes from a newborn girl in good health. The CDR3 runs from the conserved cysteine through the conserved F or W. A D gene is named only where the DNA matches it firmly. Clone size, where shown, is once, few, many, or a class for clones that have expanded.

size	D	J	V	DNA	CDR3
.	.	TRBJ2-7	TRBV28	TGTGCCAGCAGTCCTCGTGGAGCTAGCCCACAGTACTACGAGCAGTACTTC	CASSPRGASPQYYEQYF
.	.	TRBJ2-7	TRBV10-1	TGCGCCAGCAGTGGAGGGCAGAGGGTTCGGGAGCAGTACTTC	CASSGGQRVREQYF
.	TRBD2	TRBJ2-7	TRBV6-2/TRBV6-3	TGTGCCAGCGCAGGAGGGACTAGCGGATTCTACGAGCAGTACTTC	CASAGGTSGFYEQYF
once	.	TRBJ1-3	TRBV29-1	TGCAGCGTTTATCAGGGTACCCGTGGAAACACCATATATTTT	CSVYQGTRGNTIYF
.	.	TRBJ2-2	TRBV6-6	TGTGCCAGCAGCCCGGGCCGGGTGATACTCACCGGGGAGCTGTTTTTT	CASSPGRVILTGELFF
.	TRBD1	TRBJ2-7	TRBV28	TGTGCCAGCAGCCCCGCCGACAGGGTTGGTGGCGAGCAGTACTTC	CASSPADRVGGEQYF
few	TRBD1	TRBJ1-1	TRBV9	TGTGCCAGCAGCCCCTGGACAGGGAAGGAAGCTGAAGCTTTCTTT	CASSPWTGKEAEAFF
few	.	TRBJ2-1	TRBV27	TGTGCCACCGCGGACCGAAGCTCCTACAATGAGCAGTTCTTC	CATADRSSYNEQFF
.	.	TRBJ2-5	TRBV18	TGTGCCAGCTCACGATCGACAGACCAAGAGTCCCAGTACTTC	CASSRSTDQESQYF
few	TRBD1	TRBJ1-1	TRBV7-9	TGTGCCAGCAGCTTAGACCCGGACAGGGACACTGAAGCTTTCTTT	CASSLDPDRDTEAFF
.	.	TRBJ2-3	TRBV20-1	TGCAGTGCTAGCAAACGGGCCTGGGGAACAGATACGCAGTATTTT	CSASKRAWGTDTQYF
.	.	TRBJ2-7	TRBV7-8	TGTGCCAGCAGCTCCAAAAGGGGTGAGCAGTACTTC	CASSSKRGEQYF
.	TRBD1	TRBJ1-2	TRBV10-3	TGTGCCATCAGTGAGCACGGGACAGGGGATCCTAACTATGGCTACACCTTC	CAISEHGTGDPNYGYTF
.	.	TRBJ1-1	TRBV20-1	TGCAGTGCCATAGGGGACATGAACACTGAAGCTTTCTTT	CSAIGDMNTEAFF
few	.	TRBJ2-3	TRBV4-1	TGCGCCAGCAGCCTCCTATTACCCGGGACTAGCACAGATACGCAGTATTTT	CASSLLLPGTSTDTQYF
.	.	TRBJ2-1	TRBV6-1	TGTGCCAGCAGTGCCATCAGTCTCAGTGAGCAGTTCTTC	CASSAISLSEQFF
few	TRBD2	TRBJ2-3	TRBV12-3/TRBV12-4	TGTGCCAGCAGTTTAGCGCTAGCGGGAGGTAGCGGAGATACGCAGTATTTT	CASSLALAGGSGDTQYF
.	TRBD2	TRBJ2-3	TRBV10-3	TGTGCCATCAGTGGGTTCCGCGGGGGAAAGTATTTT	CAISGFRGGKYF
few	TRBD1	TRBJ2-7	TRBV28	TGTGCCAGCAGTACTCCCGGGACAGGAACCTACGAGCAGTACTTC	CASSTPGTGTYEQYF
.	.	TRBJ2-5	TRBV5-1	TGCGCCAGCAGCGTTGGGCGGGATAGAGAGACCCAGTACTTC	CASSVGRDRETQYF
few	.	TRBJ2-1	TRBV28	TGTGCCAGCAGTCCCAGCTGGGCTCAGTTCTTC	CASSPSWAQFF
.	TRBD2	TRBJ2-1	TRBV29-1	TGCAGCGTTAGCGGGGGAGACAATGAGCAGTTCTTC	CSVSGGDNEQFF
.	TRBD2	TRBJ2-7	TRBV20-1	TGCAGTGCTAGAGCCGCGGGAGGCTTCTACAATGAGCAGTACTTC	CSARAAGGFYNEQYF
.	TRBD2	TRBJ2-1	TRBV6-1	TGTGCCGGCAGTGGAGGACTAGCGGGGGTCGTTGAGCAGTTCTTC	CAGSGGLAGVVEQFF
.	.	TRBJ1-6	TRBV18	TGTGCCAGCGCAACATGGAGCGGCAATTCACCCCTCCACTTT	CASATWSGNSPLHF
.	.	TRBJ2-7	TRBV4-1	TGCGCCAGCAGCCAAAAAGCGCGGGGTAACAGTCCGGACCGCTACAATGAGCAGTACTTC	CASSQKARGNSPDRYNEQYF
.	.	TRBJ2-7	TRBV6-5	TGTGCCAGCAGTTACGGCGCCCCAAGCTCCTACGAGCAGTACTTC	CASSYGAPSSYEQYF
few	.	TRBJ2-3	TRBV20-1	TGCAGTGCTAAGGAGACAGCTAGCACAGATACGCAGTATTTT	CSAKETASTDTQYF
.	TRBD2	TRBJ2-3	TRBV28	TGTGCCAGCAGCTCCGGACTAGCGGGAGTGATGGTCACAGATACGCAGTATTTT	CASSSGLAGVMVTDTQYF
few	.	TRBJ2-4	TRBV24-1	TGTGCCACCAAGTTCAGAAACATTCAGTACTTC	CATKFRNIQYF
.	TRBD1	TRBJ2-5	TRBV24-1	TGTGCCACCAGTGATCACAGGGGCGAGACCCAGTACTTC	CATSDHRGETQYF
.	.	TRBJ2-3	TRBV20-1	TGCAGTGCCACGAGGGGCATTATGTGGGGGGCTAGCACAGATACGCGGTATTTT	CSATRGIMWGASTDTRYF
few	TRBD1	TRBJ2-7	TRBV20-1	TGCAGTGCTGGGACAGCCTCTAACCTAGTTGGGGAGCAGTACTTC	CSAGTASNLVGEQYF
few	.	TRBJ1-2	TRBV19	TGTGCCAGTAGTATACACTATGGCTACACCTTC	CASSIHYGYTF
.	TRBD1	TRBJ2-7	TRBV9	TGTGCCAGCAGCGTAGGATGGAGGGACAGGCCCTACGAGCAGTACTTC	CASSVGWRDRPYEQYF
.	TRBD1	TRBJ1-4	TRBV2	TGTGCCATCACGGACAAAGACAGGGGGAATGAAAAACTGTTTTTT	CAITDKDRGNEKLFF
.	.	TRBJ2-7	TRBV3-1	TGTGCCAGCAGCCACATGACAGGCTCCTACGAGCAGTACTTC	CASSHMTGSYEQYF
few	TRBD2	TRBJ2-3	TRBV5-1	TGCGCCAGCAGCTTGACTAGCGGGCAGACAGATACGCAGTATTTT	CASSLTSGQTDTQYF
few	TRBD2	TRBJ2-1	TRBV7-7	TGTGCCAGCAGCTTAGTAGCCCCTAGGACTAGCGGGACCTACAATGAGCAGTTCTTC	CASSLVAPRTSGTYNEQFF
few	.	TRBJ2-7	TRBV30	TGTGCCTGGAGTGTAACTCCCGATGAGCAGTACTTC	CAWSVTPDEQYF
many	.	TRBJ1-2	TRBV2	TGTGCCAGCACCCTTGAGGTAGACTATGGCTACACCTTC	CASTLEVDYGYTF
.	.	TRBJ2-3	TRBV10-3	TGTGCCATCAGTGTTGGAGGGATTAGGGCAGATACGCAGTATTTT	CAISVGGIRADTQYF
few	.	TRBJ1-2	TRBV30	TGTGCCTGGAGCCCCGGAAGGGGGTATGGCTACACCTTC	CAWSPGRGYGYTF
.	.	TRBJ2-7	TRBV9	TGTGCCAGCAGCGTAGCTTTTGGGGGCTACGAGCAGTACTTC	CASSVAFGGYEQYF
.	TRBD2	TRBJ2-3	TRBV4-2	TGTGCCAGCAGCCCAATGGGGGGGGGCACAGATACGCAGTATTTT	CASSPMGGGTDTQYF
many	.	TRBJ2-1	TRBV5-1	TGCGCCAGCAGTTACGAACAGAGGCGCGATGAGCAGTTCTTC	CASSYEQRRDEQFF
few	TRBD2	TRBJ2-1	TRBV12-3/TRBV12-4	TGTGCCAGCCATCGCTCGGGGGGCTCCTACAATGAGCAGTTCTTC	CASHRSGGSYNEQFF
many	.	TRBJ2-1	TRBV7-8	TGTGCCAGCAGCTTAGCGGGTAGAAACAATGAGCAGTTCTTC	CASSLAGRNNEQFF
.	.	TRBJ2-1	TRBV20-1	TGCAGTGCTAGTACTAGGGGGGGTTACAATGAGCAGTTCTTC	CSASTRGGYNEQFF
few	.	TRBJ2-7	TRBV5-6	TGTGCCAGCAGCTTGTATAGCCAGGTCTGGGACGAGCAGTACTTC	CASSLYSQVWDEQYF